The 15 T cell receptor beta chains below were found in one sample sequenced in a study of metastatic and nonmetastatic thyroid tumors. All patients reached thyroid surgery having received no treatment beforehand. MiXCR re-clonotyped the PCR reads for TCRdb. The sample holds approximately 35,000 clones, around 33% seen once. Sequenced sample: tumor tissue. The receptors were gathered from a female donor with papillary thyroid cancer or a benign thyroid nodule (not recorded which). Some clones in this sample may be carry-over from other donors' samples.

A few counts support this clone. V gene TRBV28 combines with J gene TRBJ1-5; possibly TRBD1 for D (6 bases). V was trimmed by 5 bases and J by 0 bases, leaving 14 bases between them. The V gene's germline CDR1 is MDHEN and CDR2 SYDVKM. This CDR3 is built from 16 residues. The CDR3 reads CASSPRGGYSNQPQHF. DNA of the CDR3: TGTGCCAGCAGTCCTAGGGGGGGTTATAGCAATCAGCCCCAGCATTTT.

There are a few counts of this clone. The CDR3 DNA sequence: TGTGCCAGCAGCTTAGGGGACAGGATCTCACCCCTCCACTTT. Translating gives CASSLGDRISPLHF. V and J are TRBV11-2 and TRBJ1-6; 8 bases are a match to TRBD1. This CDR3 region has 14 residues. The germline V gene encodes CDR1 SGHAT and CDR2 FQNNGV. Trimming removed 1 base from V and 10 bases from J; junction bases left unmatched: 3.

This rearrangement joins TRBV9 to TRBJ2-7; TRBD2 matches at 10 bases. The trim removed 2 bases at V and 5 bases at J, leaving 7 bases unmatched. The V gene's germline CDR1 is SGDLS and CDR2 YYNGEE. The CDR3 has 15 residues. This CDR3 is CASSVRAGGIHEQYF. In DNA form, the CDR3 reads TGTGCCAGCAGCGTTAGAGCGGGAGGGATCCACGAGCAGTACTTC. Together with reference TRBV9 and TRBJ2-7, the CDR3 gives the full variable domain: DSGVTQTPKHLITATGQRVTLRCSPRSGDLSVYWYQQSLDQGLQFLIQYYNGEERAKGNILERFSAQQFPDLHSELNLSSLELGDSALYFCASSVRAGGIHEQYFGPGTRLTVT.

This clone was seen more than once but under ten times. The rearrangement uses TRBV12-3 or TRBV12-4 and TRBJ1-2, with 8 bases matching TRBD1. The CDR3 is 16 amino acids. V shed 2 bases and J 7 bases; nucleotides not matched to a gene: 12. CDR3 loop: CASSLRDRPLEGGYTF. The CDR3, as DNA: TGTGCCAGCAGTTTAAGGGACAGGCCCCTAGAGGGTGGCTACACCTTC.

To note about this clone: A junction end diverges from the germline sequence, so it may reflect a read error. This chain connects TRBV7-9 to TRBJ2-2; weak D call: TRBD2 (6 bases). This CDR3 region has 14 residues. Germline CDR1 and CDR2: SEHNR and FQNEAQ (reference sequence). The CDR3 is CASSLRGNAGELFF. CDR3 DNA: TGTGCCAGCAGCTTACGGGGGAACGCCGGGGAGCTGTTTTTT.

V and J are TRBV7-9 and TRBJ2-1; D not certain. Trimming took 5 bases from V and 6 from J, leaving 11 bases between them. The CDR3 is made up of 13 amino acids. Germline CDR1 reads SEHNR; CDR2 reads FQNEAQ (reference sequence). Here the CDR3 reads CASSPTVGNEQFF. The CDR3 region has the DNA TGTGCCAGCAGCCCTACGGTCGGCAATGAGCAGTTCTTC.

The chain has TRBV5-1 and TRBJ2-3; D is perhaps TRBD2 (5 bases). There are 14 residues in the CDR3. V was clipped by 1 base and J by 2 bases, with 8 bases between them. Germline V gene lookup returns CDR1 SGHRS and CDR2 YFSETQ. The CDR3 region has the DNA TGCGCCAGCAGCTTGCTTAGCGACACAGATACGCAGTATTTT. This translates into CASSLLSDTDTQYF.

This clone was counted between two and nine times. V usage is TRBV20-1 and J usage is TRBJ1-2; D is uncertain. The CDR3 runs 10 residues. Germline CDR1 and CDR2: DFQATT and SNEGSKA (reference sequence). V was clipped by 6 bases and J by 6 bases, with 8 bases between them. The CDR3 DNA sequence: TGCAGTGCAATCCGGGATGGCTACACCTTC. It yields the protein CSAIRDGYTF.

This clone was counted between two and nine times. The chain couples TRBV2 to TRBJ1-6, with D possibly being TRBD1 (5 bases). The germline V and J ends were trimmed by 5 bases and 6 bases, with 11 bases remaining between them. CDR1 is SNHLY, CDR2 FYNNEI, per germline. This CDR3 comprises 14 residues. The CDR3 coding sequence is TGTGCCAGCAGTATCAGGGACTCTAATTCACCCCTCCACTTT. Its protein is CASSIRDSNSPLHF.

This clone turned up a few times. The gene calls are TRBV6-2 or TRBV6-3 and TRBJ2-5; possibly TRBD2 for D (6 bases). Germline CDR1 and CDR2: MNHEY and SVGEGT. This CDR3 comprises 18 residues. Trimming left V 2 bases short and J 0 bases short, with 19 bases between. For the CDR3, the DNA is TGTGCCAGCAGTTACGTGCATTGGGGGGAGTGGAACCAAGAGACCCAGTACTTC. It yields the protein CASSYVHWGEWNQETQYF.

The CDR3 region has the DNA TGTGCCACCAGTGATAGGGGAAGGGGGCTGGCTGGCTACACCTTC. Translated: CATSDRGRGLAGYTF. This sequence joins TRBV24-1 and TRBJ1-2, with TRBD1 matching over 7 bases. This CDR3 has 15 residues. Germline CDR1 is KGHDR and CDR2 is SFDVKD. The junction had 10 bases not matched to a gene; V was cut back by 3 bases and J by 7 bases.

This clone has just a few counts. The chain's CDR3 is CASSLGYEQYF. The DNA of the CDR3 is TGTGCCAGCAGTTTGGGCTACGAGCAGTACTTC. This sequence joins TRBV6-2 or TRBV6-3 and TRBJ2-7; D is ambiguous. Germline V gene data show CDR1 as MNHEY and CDR2 as SVGEGT. The CDR3 sequence is 11 residues long. The ends were cut back, 4 bases at V and 3 bases at J, with 4 bases in the middle.

With respect to this clone: Because it lacks the conserved phenylalanine or tryptophan at the end, this CDR3 is likely a read error. No DNA is shown, since the ends of the CDR3 on it are uncertain; the CDR3 is the one TCRdb lists. J is TRBJ1-2 and V is TRBV28. The CDR3 length is 11 residues, termini included. Germline-derived CDR1 and CDR2 are MDHEN and SYDVKM. CDR3 loop: CASSDASPSEV.

In its sample, this clone was seen a few times. This chain connects TRBV15 to TRBJ2-7; maybe TRBD2 (6 bases). V was clipped by 3 bases and J by 6 bases, with 15 bases between them. The CDR3 consists of 14 residues. CDR1 and CDR2 (germline): LNHNV, YYDKDF (reference sequence). The CDR3, as DNA: TGTGCCACCAGCAGGGGACTCGACGTGGGCGAGCAGTACTTC. Amino acids: CATSRGLDVGEQYF.

The V and J genes are TRBV6-2 or TRBV6-3 and TRBJ1-5; possibly TRBD1 for D (6 bases). V was clipped by 4 bases and J by 5 bases, with 12 bases between them. The CDR3 loop spans 14 amino acids. Looked up from germline, CDR1 is MNHEY and CDR2 is SVGEGT. CDR3 DNA: TGTGCCAGCAGTTCCACAGGGATCTATCAGCCCCAGCATTTT. Amino acid sequence: CASSSTGIYQPQHF.